The next 3 T cell receptor beta chains were all read from a single sample in a study of T cells in Graves' hyperthyroidism and ophthalmopathy. Amplified TCR beta CDR3 regions came from RNA transcripts. Using the HTBI primer set, a first-round RT-PCR was run on the TCR CDR3. TCRdb re-derived calls from the multiplex PCR reads in MiXCR, one entry per CDR3 protein. The sample lists some 600,000 distinct CDR3 sequences; about 15% were seen once. Specimen: blood. The receptors shown here come from a woman aged 30 to 39 with Graves' hyperthyroidism that later progressed to Graves' ophthalmopathy.

This clonotype was counted many times. This chain connects TRBV28 to TRBJ2-3; TRBD2 matches 9 bases. Germline CDR1 reads MDHEN; CDR2 reads SYDVKM. The CDR3 runs 18 residues. Trimming at V came to 8 bases and at J to 0 bases, leaving 15 bases not matched to a gene. The CDR3 DNA follows: TGTGCCAGCCTCCCCTCTAGCGGGAATCGCCCTAGCACAGATACGCAGTATTTT. This encodes CASLPSSGNRPSTDTQYF.

The chain is built from TRBV19 and TRBJ2-7; D remains ambiguous. This CDR3 is 13 amino acids long. Trimming took 8 bases from V and 4 from J, leaving 15 bases between them. Germline V CDR1 and CDR2: LNHDA, SQIVND (reference sequence). The chain's CDR3 is CASRRAPGYEQYF. CDR3 nucleotides: TGTGCCAGTCGTAGGGCCCCCGGATACGAGCAGTACTTC.

This clonotype was counted ten times or more. The chain carries TRBV4-2 and TRBJ2-3; D may be TRBD2 (5 bases). V was cut by 3 bases and J by 7 bases, with 14 bases left in between. CDR1 is LGHNA and CDR2 is YNFKEQ in the germline V gene. This CDR3 has 14 residues. This CDR3 reads CASSHDRDGYTQYF. The DNA of the CDR3 is TGTGCCAGCAGCCACGATCGGGATGGGTATACGCAGTATTTT.